This T cell receptor beta chain was sequenced in a study of blood T cell repertoires in COVID-19. Study summary: Acute and convalescent COVID-19 specimens originated in the United States, Italy and Spain. Nucleic acid was either cDNA or gDNA, and it came from T cells, B-cell-depleted T cells, or PBMCs.

Original methodology: Nucleated cell counts were estimated from reference gene primer amplification. Profiled with immunoSEQ multiplex PCR; TCRdb holds only in-frame clones, not every one. V, J and clone size reflect that table, while D and trimming were determined from the DNA. The sample gives about 190,000 clones, roughly nine tenths of which show up once; 1.1% is in the top ten. The CDR3 has 15 amino acids. The germline V gene encodes CDR1 SGHVS and CDR2 FNYEAQ. Trimming left V 5 bases short and J 7 bases short, with 15 bases between. The clonotype comes from a man aged 25 to 40 with acute or convalescent COVID-19. The sample taken for sequencing was peripheral blood. J is TRBJ1-6 and V is TRBV7-6; tentatively, D is TRBD1 (5 bases). The CDR3 nucleotides are TGTGCCAGCAGCCTCGACAGTCTGGGGAATTCACCCCTCCACTTT. Encoded protein: CASSLDSLGNSPLHF.